This T cell receptor beta chain was captured in a study of tumor-infiltrating lymphocytes in primary liver carcinoma. Study-wide results and limits: Tumors reached a significantly greater top-250-clone fraction than blood did (p = 0.039). It was tumor-adjacent and tumor-blood pairs that overlapped less than tumor region pairs did.

Starting from about 0.5 ug of total RNA, TCR beta cDNA was produced with a primer in the constant region. Three nested multiplex PCR rounds of slightly modified ARM-PCR generated TCR beta libraries. TRBV1-TRBV30 forward primers and a C-beta reverse primer were used in the first two PCR rounds, which each ran for 9 to 10 cycles. TCRdb called the multiplex PCR reads again in MiXCR, with one record for every CDR3 protein. This table has around 40,000 distinct CDR3 sequences, approximately 73% appearing once. Germline CDR1 and CDR2: MNHEY and SVGEGT. CDR3 length equals 14 residues. Both RNA and DNA were isolated together from around 20-30 mg of bulk tissue that had not been sorted. HBV chronically infected the treatment-naive patients. A word on this clonotype: Its antigen is undetermined. One end of the junction does not line up with germline, which may come from a read error.

This clonotype was sampled from a man in his forties with primary liver carcinoma and hepatitis B virus infection. The genes are TRBV6-2 or TRBV6-3 and TRBJ2-7; 8 nucleotides line up with TRBD1. Specimen: liver tumor tissue from sampling region 2. The subset: tumor region T2, inferior pole. The CDR3 sequence: CANSLLDRAHEQYF. CDR3 in DNA: TGTGCCAACAGCCTCCTGGACAGGGCCCACGAACAGTACTTC.